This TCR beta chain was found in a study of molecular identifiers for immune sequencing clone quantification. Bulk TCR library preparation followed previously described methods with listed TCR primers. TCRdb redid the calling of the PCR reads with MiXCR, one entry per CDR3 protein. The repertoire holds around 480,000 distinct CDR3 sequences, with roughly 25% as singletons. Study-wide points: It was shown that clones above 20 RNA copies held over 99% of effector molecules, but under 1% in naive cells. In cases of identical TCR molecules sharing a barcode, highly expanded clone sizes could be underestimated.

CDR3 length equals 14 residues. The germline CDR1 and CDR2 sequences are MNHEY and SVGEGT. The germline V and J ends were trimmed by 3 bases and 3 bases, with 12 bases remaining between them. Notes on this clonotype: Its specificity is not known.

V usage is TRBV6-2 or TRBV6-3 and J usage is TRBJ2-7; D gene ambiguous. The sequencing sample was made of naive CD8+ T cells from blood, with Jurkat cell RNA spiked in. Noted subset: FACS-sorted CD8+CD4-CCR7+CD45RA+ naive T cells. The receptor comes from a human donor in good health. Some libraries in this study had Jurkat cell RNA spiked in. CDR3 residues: CASSYPGPNYEQYF. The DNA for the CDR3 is TGTGCCAGCAGTTATCCGGGTCCAAACTACGAGCAGTACTTC.